Presented here are 23 T cell receptor beta chains from one specimen sequenced in a study of cytomegalovirus exposure and HLA in healthy donors. The PCR contained 60 Vbeta and 13 Jbeta primers. TCRdb's copy holds only in-frame clones and misses some; the assay was immunoSEQ multiplex PCR. The sample lists some 110,000 clones, roughly two thirds seen once, with about 2.2% in the top ten. Sample: PBMCs. The origin of the receptors is a woman in her twenties or thirties in good health and CMV-seronegative.

The chain couples TRBV7-8 to TRBJ1-1; D not resolved. The V end was cut by 1 base, the J end by 1 base, with 7 bases between. The germline gives CDR1 SGHVS, CDR2 FQNEAQ. CDR3 length: 14 amino acids. CDR3 loop: CASSLGGENTEAFF. The CDR3 DNA reads TGTGCCAGCAGCTTAGGAGGAGAGAACACTGAAGCTTTCTTT.

V is TRBV5-1 and J is TRBJ1-1; 7 bases match TRBD1. There are 14 residues in the CDR3. The ends lost 7 bases at V and 0 bases at J; junction bases unmatched: 6. Germline V gives CDR1 SGHRS, CDR2 YFSETQ. The CDR3 nucleotides are TGCGCCAGCTCTTCAGGGGGGATGAACACTGAAGCTTTCTTT. It encodes CASSSGGMNTEAFF.

The chain carries TRBV7-9 and TRBJ1-4; weak D call: TRBD1 (5 bases). V was cut by 5 bases and J by 6 bases, with 13 bases left in between. The CDR3 has 14 amino acids. CDR1 is SEHNR, CDR2 FQNEAQ, per germline (reference sequence). The CDR3 DNA reads as TGTGCCAGCAGCCCCACGGGGGGGGATGAAAAACTGTTTTTT. Amino acid sequence: CASSPTGGDEKLFF.

CDR3 sequence (DNA): TGCGCCAGCAGCCAAGACTCTAGCGCCCGCTCCTACGAGCAGTACTTC. Protein product: CASSQDSSARSYEQYF. The V call is TRBV4-1, the J call TRBJ2-7; possibly TRBD2 for D (6 bases). The CDR3 covers 16 residues. Germline V gene sequence: CDR1 MGHRA, CDR2 YSYEKL. V lost 0 bases, J lost 0 bases, and 12 bases lay in between.

This chain uses TRBV2 with TRBJ2-1; D gene uncertain. CDR1 and CDR2 from the germline V gene are SNHLY and FYNNEI. The length of the CDR3 is 10 residues. V lost 3 bases, J lost 12 bases, and 6 bases lay in between. The CDR3 reads CASSEVGQFF. CDR3 nucleotides: TGTGCCAGCAGTGAGGTCGGGCAGTTCTTC. The full variable domain, rest sourced from reference TRBV2 and TRBJ2-1, is EPEVTQTPSHQVTQMGQEVILRCVPISNHLYFYWYRQILGQKVEFLVSFYNNEISEKSEIFDDQFSVERPDGSNFTLKIRSTKLEDSAMYFCASSEVGQFFGPGTRLTVL.

The V gene is TRBV28, the J gene TRBJ2-1, with D uncertain. V lost 6 bases, J lost 0 bases, and 6 bases lay in between. In germline, CDR1 is MDHEN, CDR2 SYDVKM. CDR3 length: 13 amino acids. CDR3 coding DNA: TGTGCCAGCAGGAGGATCTCCTACAATGAGCAGTTCTTC. Encoded protein: CASRRISYNEQFF.

V usage is TRBV7-8 and J usage is TRBJ1-2; possible D gene TRBD1, 6 bases. The CDR3 has 13 amino acids. V lost 5 bases and J 4 bases, leaving 11 bases between the germline ends. Looked up from germline, CDR1 is SGHVS and CDR2 is FQNEAQ. The CDR3 here is CASSQQGIYGYTF. The CDR3 DNA reads as TGTGCCAGCAGCCAGCAGGGGATCTATGGCTACACCTTC.

This sequence joins TRBV5-1 and TRBJ2-2; TRBD2 matches 9 bases. Germline CDR1 reads SGHRS; CDR2 reads YFSETQ. J lost 4 bases, V lost 6 bases, and 10 bases had no gene match. The CDR3 length is 16 residues. CDR3 loop: CASTIISGSSTGELFF. CDR3 DNA: TGCGCCAGCACGATTATTAGCGGGAGTAGCACCGGGGAGCTGTTTTTT.

The DNA of the CDR3 is TGTGCCAGCAGCCCGGGACTAGCGGGAGGGAGCGAGCAGTTCTTC. Amino acids: CASSPGLAGGSEQFF. The gene calls are TRBV7-9 and TRBJ2-1, with 16 bases identical to TRBD2. CDR3 length: 15 residues. Germline CDR1 SEHNR, CDR2 FQNEAQ (reference sequence). The ends lost 5 bases at V and 10 bases at J; junction bases unmatched: 5.

The chain joins TRBV7-8 to TRBJ2-5, with D possibly being TRBD2 (6 bases). CDR1 and CDR2 (germline): SGHVS, FQNEAQ. This CDR3 has 16 residues. With 4 bases removed from V and 5 bases from J, the gap between germline ends came to 20 bases. CDR3 loop: CASSSKRLGVAETQYF. As DNA, the CDR3 is TGTGCCAGCAGCTCGAAAAGACTAGGGGTCGCGGAGACCCAGTACTTC.

To note about this clone: At one of its ends the junction is not consistent with the germline gene, which may arise from a read error. The chain combines TRBV7-2 with TRBJ1-1; D gene ambiguous. The germline CDR1 and CDR2 sequences are SGHTA and FQGNSA. The CDR3 consists of 12 residues. The CDR3 sequence is CSSSSMNTEAFF. CDR3 DNA: TGTTCCAGCAGCTCCATGAACACTGAAGCTTTCTTT.

The chain combines TRBV4-2 with TRBJ2-7, with 10 positions matching TRBD2. CDR3 length: 17 amino acids. The V gene end was trimmed by 1 base and the J gene end by 3 bases; junction bases not matched to a gene: 9. Germline CDR1 is LGHNA and CDR2 is YNFKEQ. CDR3 nucleotide sequence: TGTGCCAGCAGCCAAGGGGACCGACTAGCGGGCCTCTACGAGCAGTACTTC. Encoded protein: CASSQGDRLAGLYEQYF.

This chain uses TRBV7-2 with TRBJ1-1; 8 bases match TRBD1. The CDR3 runs to 16 residues. With V trimmed by 1 base and J by 4 bases, 8 bases remained unmatched. Germline V gene lookup returns CDR1 SGHTA and CDR2 FQGNSA. CDR3 in amino acids: CASSLGVGRGLTEAFF. CDR3 coding DNA: TGTGCCAGCAGCTTAGGCGTGGGCAGGGGGCTCACTGAAGCTTTCTTT.

This clone was seen more than once but under ten times. The V gene is TRBV28, the J gene TRBJ2-1; TRBD1 is a possible D gene (7 bases). CDR3 size: 17 residues. Trimming pared 2 bases from V and 7 bases from J, leaving 21 bases between. Germline lookup yields CDR1 MDHEN and CDR2 SYDVKM. Here the CDR3 reads CASSLDGFNQGGNEQFF. The CDR3 nucleotides are TGTGCCAGCAGTTTAGATGGGTTTAACCAGGGGGGAAATGAGCAGTTCTTC.

The chain combines TRBV7-2 with TRBJ1-5, with unresolved D. The CDR3 sequence is 13 residues long. CDR1 and CDR2 (germline): SGHTA, FQGNSA. The ends were cut back, 5 bases at V and 4 bases at J, with 9 bases in the middle. The CDR3 nucleotides read TGTGCCAGCAGCGCGGGAAAAAATCAGCCCCAGCATTTT. Translated: CASSAGKNQPQHF. The variable domain in full, completed from reference TRBV7-2 and TRBJ1-5, reads GAGVSQSPSNKVTEKGKDVELRCDPISGHTALYWYRQSLGQGLEFLIYFQGNSAPDKSGLPSDRFSAERTGGSVSTLTIQRTQQEDSAVYLCASSAGKNQPQHFGDGTRLSIL.

J is TRBJ1-1 and V is TRBV5-8; TRBD1 matches 11 bases. The CDR3 runs to 13 residues. Germline values: CDR1 SGHTS, CDR2 YDEGEE. V lost 9 bases, J lost 5 bases, and 6 bases stayed unmatched. In nucleotides, the CDR3 is TGTGCCACCGGCCGGGACAGGGGGACTGAAGCTTTCTTT. It codes for CATGRDRGTEAFF.

The table lists this clone with a few counts. This sequence joins TRBV25-1 and TRBJ2-5; TRBD2 aligns across 9 bases. The DNA end is a closer match to TRBJ2-7, so the J assignment may be wrong. Germline values: CDR1 MGHDK, CDR2 SYGVNS. The length of the CDR3 is 15 residues. The CDR3 reads CASSGPGLALYEQYF. DNA for the CDR3: TGTGCCAGCAGTGGACCGGGACTAGCTCTTTACGAGCAGTACTTC.

The V and J genes are TRBV28 and TRBJ1-2, with a tentative D call TRBD1 (5 bases). Trimming pared 3 bases from V and 3 bases from J, leaving 11 bases between. Germline V gene sequence: CDR1 MDHEN, CDR2 SYDVKM. CDR3 length: 14 amino acids. The CDR3 DNA reads as TGTGCCAGCAGTTTCCCGACAGAGTACTATGGCTACACCTTC. Amino acids: CASSFPTEYYGYTF.

The rearrangement joins TRBV5-8 to TRBJ1-6; possibly TRBD1 for D (5 bases). This CDR3 comprises 16 residues. Per germline, CDR1 SGHTS and CDR2 YDEGEE. V was clipped by 4 bases and J by 0 bases, with 11 bases between them. Written as DNA, the CDR3 is TGTGCCAGCAGCGCCGGGGGGAGCTCCTATAATTCACCCCTCCACTTT. Translating gives CASSAGGSSYNSPLHF.

This chain uses TRBV10-3 with TRBJ1-4; 9 nucleotides align to TRBD1. The germline V gene has CDR1 ENHRY and CDR2 SYGVKD. The CDR3 contains 17 residues. The J segment lost 0 bases and the V segment lost 8 bases, leaving 10 bases of the junction unmatched. CDR3 coding DNA: TGTGCCATCTCTGACAGGGGGAGAAGAGCAACTAATGAAAAACTGTTTTTT. Encoded protein: CAISDRGRRATNEKLFF.

The chain has TRBV5-4 and TRBJ2-5; 9 nucleotides line up with TRBD2. CDR1 is SGHNT, CDR2 YYREEE, per germline (reference sequence). The CDR3 has 16 residues. Trimming at V came to 4 bases and at J to 4 bases, leaving 11 bases not matched to a gene. The CDR3 nucleotides are TGTGCCAGCAGCGGGGCGGTAGCGGGAGTTGGAGAGACCCAGTACTTC. This codes for CASSGAVAGVGETQYF.

This clone was counted a single time. This chain connects TRBV10-1 to TRBJ1-1; the D gene is possibly TRBD1 (6 bases). The V end lost 2 bases, the J end lost 11 bases, and 18 bases lay between the germline ends. CDR3 length: 14 amino acids. Germline CDR1 WNHNN, CDR2 SYGVQD (reference sequence). CDR3 coding DNA: TGCGCCAGCAGTGAGGTAAAAACGGGGGGCCCGGCTTTCTTT. Amino acids: CASSEVKTGGPAFF.

This chain uses TRBV10-3 with TRBJ1-1, with 9 bases identical to TRBD1. Germline values: CDR1 ENHRY, CDR2 SYGVKD. V lost 5 bases and J lost 3; bases outside the gene matches: 1. The CDR3 totals 13 residues. The CDR3 region is CAISNRGHTEAFF. CDR3 DNA: TGTGCCATCAGTAACAGGGGGCACACTGAAGCTTTCTTT.